Sequencing of this T cell receptor beta chain was carried out in a study of T cell responses to AZD1222 COVID-19 vaccine. Study conclusions and caveats: Nearly half of the spike-specific TCRs reportedly recognize variant regions that carry no mutations. The peak T cell response came first, and repertoires were sampled only after it.

With respect to this clone: Its antigen is currently unknown.

This CDR3 comprises 12 residues. The trim removed 8 bases at V and 4 bases at J, leaving 1 base unmatched. From germline, CDR1 is LNHDA and CDR2 SQIVND (reference sequence). Clones were read by immunoSEQ multiplex PCR, and TCRdb kept only the in-frame ones, dropping some. In the table there are approximately 94,000 clones, about 83% of which are singletons. The material was peripheral blood, obtained on day 0 of AZD1222 vaccination. The TCR was taken from an adult in good health. The J gene is TRBJ2-4, the V gene TRBV19; 8 bases are a match to TRBD1. CDR3 DNA: TGTGCCAGTTGGGACAGGAAAAACATTCAGTACTTC. Amino acid sequence: CASWDRKNIQYF.